This T cell receptor (beta chain) was observed in a study of glioma-infiltrating T cells. Study conclusions and caveats: Tissue-blood divergence was below expectation in non-neoplastic patients, above in gliomas.

Amplification of TCR alpha and beta CDR3 regions from RNA used iRepertoire nested multiplex PCR. TCRdb itself ran the multiplex PCR reads through MiXCR, one entry per CDR3 protein. The sample holds under 200,000 distinct CDR3 sequences, 25% to 35% seen once. With respect to this clonotype: Its antigen is currently unknown. The junction and the germline gene differ at one end; a read error may be behind it.

The CDR3 runs to 14 residues. The germline V gene encodes CDR1 MNHEY and CDR2 SVGAGI. The clonotype comes from a human donor with low-grade glioma or glioblastoma, undergoing nonglioma brain surgery, or in good health (not recorded which). The chain employs TRBV6-5 and TRBJ1-1; D not resolved. Sequencing used glioma tissue, nonneoplastic brain tissue, or PBMCs (not recorded which). The CDR3 DNA follows: TGTGCCAGCAGTGTGAACGAACGGAGCACTAAAGCTTTGTTT. Translation gives CASSVNERSTKALF.